What follows are 21 T cell receptor beta chains derived from one specimen sequenced in a study of T cell responses to AZD1222 COVID-19 vaccine. This table comes from immunoSEQ multiplex PCR, and its TCRdb copy is limited to in-frame clones, with some not included. The profile shows 150,000 or so clones, approximately 83% of them singletons. Source: peripheral blood, taken on day 0 of AZD1222 vaccination. These receptors came from an adult in good health.

This clone was seen more than once but under ten times. This chain connects TRBV10-3 to TRBJ2-1; 10 positions match TRBD2. Losses at the gene ends were 8 bases for V and 3 bases for J; bases not matched to a gene: 16. Germline V lookup: CDR1 ENHRY, CDR2 SYGVKD. This CDR3 is built from 18 residues. The CDR3 DNA reads as TGTGCCATCTCCAGGACTAGCGGAGGAGGAGGGGACTACAATGAGCAGTTCTTC. It translates to CAISRTSGGGGDYNEQFF.

This rearrangement joins TRBV11-2 to TRBJ2-1, with a tentative D call TRBD1 (6 bases). The V end was cut by 4 bases, the J end by 5 bases, with 12 bases between. There are 14 residues in the CDR3. CDR1 is SGHAT, CDR2 FQNNGV, per germline. In DNA form, the CDR3 reads TGTGCCAGCAGCTCAGGGACATGGGACAATGAGCAGTTCTTC. Protein sequence: CASSSGTWDNEQFF.

As concerns this clone: A junction end diverges from the germline sequence, so it may reflect a read error. This chain joins TRBV7-7 and TRBJ2-1, with D maybe TRBD2 (6 bases). Per the germline V gene, CDR1 is SSHAT and CDR2 is FNYEAQ (reference sequence). The length of the CDR3 is 15 residues. CDR3 nucleotides: TGTGCTAGCAGCGATAGCGGTAGCTCCTACAATGAGCAGTTCTTC. Encoded protein: CASSDSGSSYNEQFF.

The CDR3 DNA reads TGCAGTGCGAGTAGGGAGCTCAATCAGCCCCAGCATTTT. This encodes CSASRELNQPQHF. The chain recombines TRBV20-1 with TRBJ1-5; D not certain. V dropped 6 bases and J dropped 3 bases, with 12 bases sitting between them. The CDR3 length is 13 residues. Germline CDR1 and CDR2: DFQATT and SNEGSKA (reference sequence).

The chain uses TRBV18 and TRBJ1-1; no reliable D call. V lost 0 bases, J lost 0 bases, and 8 bases lay in between. Germline V lookup: CDR1 KGHSH, CDR2 LQKENI. CDR3 length: 15 amino acids. CDR3 DNA sequence: TGTGCCAGCTCACCACCAGCGGGCTTGAACACTGAAGCTTTCTTT. As protein: CASSPPAGLNTEAFF.

V is TRBV19 and J is TRBJ1-2, with 7 bases identical to TRBD1. V gave up 2 bases and J gave up 0 bases; unmatched junction bases: 6. Germline V gene data show CDR1 as LNHDA and CDR2 as SQIVND (reference sequence). This CDR3 spans 16 amino acids. The CDR3: CASSIWDRRTNYGYTF. CDR3 sequence (DNA): TGTGCCAGTAGTATATGGGACAGAAGGACTAACTATGGCTACACCTTC.

The chain couples TRBV18 to TRBJ2-3, with D tentatively TRBD1 or TRBD2 (5 bases each). Germline CDR1 and CDR2: KGHSH and LQKENI. V was pared by 6 bases and J by 1 base, with 17 bases between. The length of the CDR3 is 16 residues. The CDR3: CASSQQGRPRTDTQYF. As DNA, the CDR3 is TGTGCCAGCTCTCAGCAGGGACGCCCACGCACAGATACGCAGTATTTT.

This clone was recorded once. The rearrangement links TRBV5-1 to TRBJ2-3; D ambiguous. The CDR3 is made up of 14 amino acids. Looked up from germline, CDR1 is SGHRS and CDR2 is YFSETQ. The ends were cut back, 0 bases at V and 1 base at J, with 6 bases in the middle. As DNA, the CDR3 is TGCGCCAGCAGCTTGGCCACAGGCACAGATACGCAGTATTTT. Its protein is CASSLATGTDTQYF. The complete variable domain, with remaining parts taken from reference TRBV5-1 and TRBJ2-3, reads KAGVTQTPRYLIKTRGQQVTLSCSPISGHRSVSWYQQTPGQGLQFLFEYFSETQRNKGNFPGRFSGRQFSNSRSEMNVSTLELGDSALYLCASSLATGTDTQYFGPGTRLTVL.

The rearrangement joins TRBV20-1 to TRBJ2-2; D is unresolved. V was shortened by 3 bases and J by 2 bases, with 7 bases between the two germline ends. This CDR3 is built from 13 residues. Germline V CDR1 and CDR2: DFQATT, SNEGSKA (reference sequence). This chain's CDR3 is CSASPENTGELFF. The CDR3 DNA reads TGCAGTGCTAGTCCAGAAAACACCGGGGAGCTGTTTTTT.

The chain is built from TRBV7-9 and TRBJ2-2, with 8 bases that match TRBD2. V was pared by 5 bases and J by 7 bases, with 12 bases of the junction left unmatched. Germline V gene data show CDR1 as SEHNR and CDR2 as FQNEAQ (reference sequence). The CDR3 sequence is 16 residues long. The CDR3 is CASSPPGLAGFGELFF. Here the CDR3 DNA reads TGTGCCAGCAGCCCCCCGGGCCTAGCGGGTTTCGGGGAGCTGTTTTTT. The whole variable domain, remainder taken from reference TRBV7-9 and TRBJ2-2, is DTGVSQNPRHKITKRGQNVTFRCDPISEHNRLYWYRQTLGQGPEFLTYFQNEAQLEKSRLLSDRFSAERPKGSFSTLEIQRTEQGDSAMYLCASSPPGLAGFGELFFGEGSRLTVL.

CDR3 residues: CASSDVYTEAFF. CDR3 DNA: TGTGCCAGCAGTGACGTCTACACTGAAGCTTTCTTT. This chain joins TRBV6-1 and TRBJ1-1; D is unresolved. The germline CDR1 and CDR2 sequences are MNHNS and SASEGT. V gave up 3 bases and J gave up 3 bases, with 5 bases separating them. This CDR3 comprises 12 residues.

This chain connects TRBV2 to TRBJ1-1; D not certain. This CDR3 is 13 amino acids long. Germline V lookup: CDR1 SNHLY, CDR2 FYNNEI. Trimming left V 6 bases short and J 1 base short, with 9 bases between. CDR3 protein: CASSLGPNTEAFF. In nucleotides, the CDR3 is TGTGCCAGCAGCCTCGGGCCGAACACTGAAGCTTTCTTT. Filled out from reference TRBV2 and TRBJ1-1, the complete variable domain reads EPEVTQTPSHQVTQMGQEVILRCVPISNHLYFYWYRQILGQKVEFLVSFYNNEISEKSEIFDDQFSVERPDGSNFTLKIRSTKLEDSAMYFCASSLGPNTEAFFGQGTRLTVV.

The chain links TRBV13 to TRBJ2-1, with TRBD2 matching 8 bases. The CDR3 loop spans 13 amino acids. Germline V lookup: CDR1 PRHDT, CDR2 FYEKMQ (reference sequence). V was pared by 5 bases and J by 15 bases, with 12 bases of the junction left unmatched. The CDR3 sequence is CASSRGGGRPAFF. In DNA, the CDR3 is TGTGCCAGCAGCCGGGGCGGGGGGCGGCCCGCGTTCTTC.

The chain carries TRBV19 and TRBJ2-7; 10 bases line up with TRBD1. Unmatched junction bases numbered 2, after V lost 3 bases and J lost 3 bases. CDR3 size: 14 residues. Germline V gives CDR1 LNHDA, CDR2 SQIVND (reference sequence). The CDR3 reads CASSIGTGDYEQYF. The CDR3 coding sequence is TGTGCCAGTAGTATCGGGACAGGGGACTACGAGCAGTACTTC.

V is TRBV18 and J is TRBJ2-3; 14 bases match TRBD2. The CDR3 has 21 residues. V was clipped by 1 base and J by 1 base; unmatched bases: 13. The germline V gene encodes CDR1 KGHSH and CDR2 LQKENI. In DNA form, the CDR3 reads TGTGCCAGCTCACCACGGACTAGCGGGGGGCTTCTAGCGGCAGGCACAGATACGCAGTATTTT. Amino acids: CASSPRTSGGLLAAGTDTQYF. Based on the CDR3 plus reference TRBV18 and TRBJ2-3, the full variable domain is NAGVMQNPRHLVRRRGQEARLRCSPMKGHSHVYWYRQLPEEGLKFMVYLQKENIIDESGMPKERFSAEFPKEGPSILRIQQVVRGDSAAYFCASSPRTSGGLLAAGTDTQYFGPGTRLTVL.

V is TRBV11-3 and J is TRBJ2-2; 7 bases agree with TRBD2. The germline gives CDR1 SGHNT, CDR2 YENEEA. There are 17 residues in the CDR3. The V segment lost 5 bases and the J segment 6 bases; nucleotides outside the gene matches: 15. The CDR3 DNA is TGTGCCAGCAGCCCCCTTCGTGGCGGGAGTGGGTCCGGGGAGCTGTTTTTT. Its protein is CASSPLRGGSGSGELFF.

In regard to this clone: The same CDR3 arises from other DNA sequences in this sample as well. The rearrangement uses TRBV6-5 and TRBJ1-1; no firm D call. CDR3 length: 13 residues. In germline, CDR1 is MNHEY, CDR2 SVGAGI. Trimming took 2 bases from V and 4 from J, leaving 8 bases between them. Here the CDR3 reads CASSYGVGTEAFF. The CDR3 nucleotides are TGTGCCAGCAGTTACGGGGTAGGCACTGAAGCTTTCTTT.

The J gene is TRBJ1-2, the V gene TRBV5-6, with D maybe TRBD1 (5 bases). Germline V lookup: CDR1 SGHDT, CDR2 YYEEEE. Trimming removed 0 bases from V and 2 bases from J, with 8 bases in between. This CDR3 has 14 residues. CDR3 protein: CASSLVGQNYGYTF. CDR3 DNA sequence: TGTGCCAGCAGCTTGGTAGGACAAAACTATGGCTACACCTTC.

The rearrangement links TRBV7-2 to TRBJ1-1, with 8 bases fitting TRBD1. The germline V gene has CDR1 SGHTA and CDR2 FQGNSA. The junction had 9 bases not matched to a gene; V was cut back by 4 bases and J by 5 bases. The CDR3 loop spans 15 amino acids. CDR3: CASSSRRTGRTEAFF. The CDR3 DNA reads as TGTGCCAGCAGCTCAAGGAGGACAGGGAGGACTGAAGCTTTCTTT. Full variable domain (rest looked up from reference TRBV7-2 and TRBJ1-1): GAGVSQSPSNKVTEKGKDVELRCDPISGHTALYWYRQSLGQGLEFLIYFQGNSAPDKSGLPSDRFSAERTGGSVSTLTIQRTQQEDSAVYLCASSSRRTGRTEAFFGQGTRLTVV.

J is TRBJ2-7 and V is TRBV1; TRBD2, the D gene given by the table, was not confirmed from the DNA. TRBV1 is an annotated pseudogene. The CDR3 extends over 15 amino acids. CDR3 in DNA: TGCACCAGCAGTCCACTAGCGGGGAGCTCCTACGAGCAGTACTTC. Its translation is CTSSPLAGSSYEQYF.

Only a few counts were recorded for this clone. The V gene is TRBV18, the J gene TRBJ2-7; D uncertain. Trimming pared 0 bases from V and 1 base from J, leaving 13 bases between. Germline V lookup: CDR1 KGHSH, CDR2 LQKENI. The CDR3 is 16 amino acids. The CDR3 loop reads CASSPPETSASYEQYF. CDR3 nucleotides: TGTGCCAGCTCACCACCGGAGACGTCGGCGTCCTACGAGCAGTACTTC. Based on the CDR3 plus reference TRBV18 and TRBJ2-7, the full variable domain is NAGVMQNPRHLVRRRGQEARLRCSPMKGHSHVYWYRQLPEEGLKFMVYLQKENIIDESGMPKERFSAEFPKEGPSILRIQQVVRGDSAAYFCASSPPETSASYEQYFGPGTRLTVT.